The 8 T cell receptor beta chains below were found in one sample sequenced in a study of OX40 agonist ivuxolimab in advanced cancers. Sequencing used immunoSEQ multiplex PCR; TCRdb keeps in-frame clones, though not all of them. The data hold tens of thousands of clones, with 82% observed a single time. Sequencing was performed on CD4+ or CD8+ T cells sorted from blood, taken in a trial of the OX40 agonist ivuxolimab. These receptors were collected from an adult with an advanced solid tumor such as melanoma, head and neck, liver or kidney cancer.

This chain uses TRBV18 with TRBJ2-2, with 8 bases lining up with TRBD1. The CDR3 spans 17 residues. Germline CDR1 KGHSH, CDR2 LQKENI. The V and J ends lost 0 bases and 4 bases, in that order; junction bases with no gene match: 7. CDR3 residues: CASSPPYKDRVTGELFF. The CDR3 DNA reads as TGTGCCAGCTCACCACCTTATAAGGACAGGGTCACCGGGGAGCTGTTTTTT.

The chain joins TRBV7-3 to TRBJ2-2; maybe TRBD2 (7 bases). CDR3 length: 16 amino acids. Trimming left V 3 bases short and J 3 bases short, with 14 bases between. Germline CDR1 and CDR2: SGHTA and FQGTGA. The CDR3 protein is CASSLMAGADTGELFF. For the CDR3, the DNA is TGTGCCAGCAGCTTGATGGCGGGGGCCGACACCGGGGAGCTGTTTTTT.

The chain couples TRBV4-2 to TRBJ2-4; a weak D match, TRBD1 (5 bases). The germline V and J ends were trimmed by 0 bases and 9 bases, with 18 bases remaining between them. The CDR3 sequence is 16 residues long. Germline V CDR1 and CDR2: LGHNA, YNFKEQ. The CDR3: CASSQDQDNPSGIQYF. Written as DNA, the CDR3 is TGTGCCAGCAGCCAAGATCAGGACAACCCTTCAGGCATTCAGTACTTC.

In its sample, this clone was seen a few times. This chain connects TRBV5-5 to TRBJ2-5; D gene ambiguous. The CDR3 runs to 13 residues. Germline CDR1 SGHKS, CDR2 YYEKEE (reference sequence). Trimming removed 2 bases at V and 4 bases at J, with 9 bases between. The CDR3 loop reads CASSLIWGETQYF. CDR3 nucleotides: TGTGCCAGCAGCTTAATTTGGGGAGAGACCCAGTACTTC.

The chain carries TRBV5-6 and TRBJ1-6, with D unresolved. Germline V gene lookup returns CDR1 SGHDT and CDR2 YYEEEE. The CDR3 extends over 13 amino acids. V gave up 0 bases and J gave up 4 bases, with 2 bases separating them. CDR3 nucleotides: TGTGCCAGCAGCTTGGATTATAATTCACCCCTCCACTTT. Its translation is CASSLDYNSPLHF.

The chain is built from TRBV6-1 and TRBJ1-4, with 8 bases fitting TRBD1. The germline gives CDR1 MNHNS, CDR2 SASEGT. V gave up 4 bases and J gave up 4 bases; unmatched junction bases: 8. The CDR3 spans 16 residues. The CDR3 DNA reads as TGTGCCAGCAGTGCACCACAGGGACAGGATAATGAAAAACTGTTTTTT. Translation: CASSAPQGQDNEKLFF.

The rearrangement links TRBV5-4 to TRBJ2-3, with a weak D call TRBD2 (6 bases). V lost 4 bases, J lost 2 bases, and 20 bases lay in between. The CDR3 contains 17 residues. The germline gives CDR1 SGHNT, CDR2 YYREEE (reference sequence). CDR3: CASSPTGDGRSTDTQYF. DNA of the CDR3: TGTGCCAGCAGCCCCACTGGCGACGGGAGATCCACAGATACGCAGTATTTT.

V and J are TRBV12-2 and TRBJ2-7; TRBD2 is the table's D call and was not checked against the DNA. TRBV12-2 is assigned pseudogene status. This CDR3 region has 15 residues. The CDR3 sequence is CASRLDPGASYEQYF. CDR3 bases: TGTGCAAGTCGCCTCGATCCGGGTGCGTCCTACGAGCAGTACTTC.